The 8 T cell receptor beta chains presented below share a single source sample, sequenced in a study of blood T cells in healthy people across ages. The use of a sample-barcoded 5' primer and a J-beta primer mix characterized a second PCR of 7 to 11 cycles. MiXCR, run by TCRdb on the 5' RACE reads, gives a single entry per CDR3 protein. The sample includes some 880,000 distinct CDR3 sequences, under 40% of them seen just once. Sample: blood. The receptors here all came from a man aged 18-30 years in good health.

The genes are TRBV20-1 and TRBJ2-2; D is unclear. The V gene's germline CDR1 is DFQATT and CDR2 SNEGSKA (reference sequence). V dropped 1 base and J dropped 5 bases, with 8 bases sitting between them. The CDR3 length is 13 residues. The CDR3: CSARGLGTGELFF. The CDR3 DNA follows: TGCAGTGCTAGAGGGCTAGGGACCGGGGAGCTGTTTTTT.

The chain employs TRBV7-2 and TRBJ2-2; D gene uncertain. The ends were cut back, 0 bases at V and 6 bases at J, with 8 bases in the middle. The CDR3 is 14 amino acids. From germline, CDR1 is SGHTA and CDR2 FQGNSA. The CDR3 bases are TGTGCCAGCAGCTTAGCTGAAGCCTCCGGGGAGCTGTTTTTT. Amino acid sequence: CASSLAEASGELFF.

The chain employs TRBV13 and TRBJ2-1; D is possibly TRBD1 (6 bases). V was clipped by 5 bases and J by 9 bases, with 26 bases between them. CDR3 length: 17 residues. The V gene's germline CDR1 is PRHDT and CDR2 FYEKMQ (reference sequence). As DNA, the CDR3 is TGTGCCAGCAGCCCCCCTATGGGGGCGCGGGTAGCCAGTGAGCAGTTCTTC. Its protein is CASSPPMGARVASEQFF.

The gene calls are TRBV2 and TRBJ2-4, with D maybe TRBD2 (5 bases). CDR1 is SNHLY and CDR2 is FYNNEI in the germline V gene. With 5 bases removed from V and 0 bases from J, the gap between germline ends came to 11 bases. The length of the CDR3 is 15 residues. The CDR3 DNA reads as TGTGCCAGCAGTCGGACTCGTATAGCCAAAAACATTCAGTACTTC. It translates to CASSRTRIAKNIQYF.

The genes are TRBV7-8 and TRBJ1-5; D might be TRBD1 (6 bases). CDR1 is SGHVS and CDR2 is FQNEAQ in the germline V gene. The CDR3 sequence is 14 residues long. Trimming shortened V by 2 bases and J by 4 bases, and 9 bases separated the two germline ends. This chain's CDR3 is CASSLQGMNQPQHF. As DNA, the CDR3 is TGTGCCAGCAGCTTACAGGGGATGAATCAGCCCCAGCATTTT.

The chain is built from TRBV12-3 or TRBV12-4 and TRBJ1-5; D might be TRBD1 (5 bases). V lost 2 bases and J lost 6, with 8 bases in between. This CDR3 is 13 amino acids long. The CDR3 region has the DNA TGTGCCAGCAGTTTAAACGGGGGTCAGCCCCAGCATTTT. It is translated as CASSLNGGQPQHF.

This clonotype was seen only a few times. The gene calls are TRBV29-1 and TRBJ2-5, with 8 bases that match TRBD1. The CDR3 has 15 residues. J gave up 5 bases and V 1 base, and 9 bases lay outside the gene matches. From germline, CDR1 is SQVTM and CDR2 ANQGSEA. The CDR3 spells CSVEGLTGADETQYF. The CDR3 nucleotides are TGCAGCGTTGAAGGGTTGACAGGGGCGGACGAGACCCAGTACTTC.

This clonotype was counted between two and nine times. In DNA form, the CDR3 reads TGCGCCAGCAGCTTGGCGGACAGGGAGTATGATGAGCAGTACTTC. Its translation is CASSLADREYDEQYF. The genes are TRBV5-1 and TRBJ2-5, with 8 bases aligning to TRBD1. Germline V gene data show CDR1 as SGHRS and CDR2 as YFSETQ. V lost 0 bases, J lost 11 bases, and 12 bases stayed unmatched. The CDR3 totals 15 residues.